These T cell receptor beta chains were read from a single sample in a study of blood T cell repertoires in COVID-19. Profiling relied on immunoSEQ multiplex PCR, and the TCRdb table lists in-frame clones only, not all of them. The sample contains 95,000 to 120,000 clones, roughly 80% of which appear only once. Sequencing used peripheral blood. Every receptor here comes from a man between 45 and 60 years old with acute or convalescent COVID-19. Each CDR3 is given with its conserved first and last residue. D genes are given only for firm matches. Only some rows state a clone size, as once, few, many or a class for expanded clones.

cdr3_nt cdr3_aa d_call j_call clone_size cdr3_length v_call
TGTGCCAGTAGGGCCTGGGGGGGCACAGATACGCAGTATTTT CASRAWGGTDTQYF - TRBJ2-3 - 14 TRBV19
TGTGCCTGGAGTAGAACAGTAGCCAAAAACATTCAGTACTTC CAWSRTVAKNIQYF - TRBJ2-4 - 14 TRBV30
TGCAGCGTTGAAGCAAGGGGGCAGAGCGCTGAAGCTTTCTTT CSVEARGQSAEAFF TRBD1 TRBJ1-1 - 14 TRBV29-1
TGTGCCAGCAGCCCCCATAACTATGGCTACACCTTC CASSPHNYGYTF - TRBJ1-2 - 12 TRBV6-5
TGTGCCAGCAGTTTATCAGTGCGGCAGCCCCAGCATTTT CASSLSVRQPQHF - TRBJ1-5 - 13 TRBV27
TGTGCCAGTAGTACAGGGACAGCTCAAAACTATGGCTACACCTTC CASSTGTAQNYGYTF TRBD1 TRBJ1-2 - 15 TRBV19
TGTGCCAGCAGCCGACAGGGTTACAGTGAGCAGTTCTTC CASSRQGYSEQFF TRBD1 TRBJ2-1 - 13 TRBV7-8
TGCAGTGCTAGTCCCGAGGGGGTCTATAATTCACCCCTCCACTTT CSASPEGVYNSPLHF - TRBJ1-6 many 15 TRBV20-1
TGTGCCAGCAGCGGGACAGGGCCCACTGAAGCTTTCTTT CASSGTGPTEAFF TRBD1 TRBJ1-1 once 13 TRBV5-6
TGTGCCTGGAGTGGGACTTCTCGCGGCGAGCAGTACTTC CAWSGTSRGEQYF - TRBJ2-7 - 13 TRBV30
TGTGCCAGCAGCACAACAGGGAGCACTGAAGCTTTCTTT CASSTTGSTEAFF - TRBJ1-1 - 13 TRBV3-1/TRBV3-2
TGTGCCAGCAGCCAAGTCCAAAATGAAAAACTGTTTTTT CASSQVQNEKLFF - TRBJ1-4 - 13 TRBV3-1/TRBV3-2
TGTGCCAGCAGTGACGGCCGGGACAGGAGGGTGGAGTTCTTC CASSDGRDRRVEFF TRBD1 TRBJ2-1 - 14 TRBV6-1
TGTGCCAGCACCATGGGGACAGGGAACACTGAAGCTTTCTTT CASTMGTGNTEAFF TRBD1 TRBJ1-1 - 14 TRBV2
TGTGCCATCAGGGGGACAGGGAATAATTCACCCCTCCACTTT CAIRGTGNNSPLHF TRBD1 TRBJ1-6 - 14 TRBV10-3
TGTGCCAGCAGCCCCAGGACAGGGGGCCTGGGGAACACTGAAGCTTTCTTT CASSPRTGGLGNTEAFF TRBD1 TRBJ1-1 - 17 TRBV5-4
TGTGCCAGCAGTTACTCGGAGGGGGCTGCATTTAATCAGCCCCAGCATTTT CASSYSEGAAFNQPQHF TRBD1 TRBJ1-5 - 17 TRBV6-2/TRBV6-3
TGTGCCAGCAGTAGGGGTTACGGGGGCACTGAAGCTTTCTTT CASSRGYGGTEAFF - TRBJ1-1 - 14 TRBV6-5
TGTGCCAGCAGCTTATTGGCTCGCGGGGGCGGCTCGAACACCGGGGAGCTGTTTTTT CASSLLARGGGSNTGELFF - TRBJ2-2 - 19 TRBV7-3
TGTGCCAGCAGCTTAGCCGACAGGATTAATGAAAAACTGTTTTTT CASSLADRINEKLFF - TRBJ1-4 - 15 TRBV7-6
TGCGCCAGCAGCTTGGGCCAGGGGCGAGAGACCCAGTACTTC CASSLGQGRETQYF - TRBJ2-5 few 14 TRBV5-1
TGTGCCAGCAGTTTGCCAACAGGGGACTCCTCTGGAAACACCATATATTTT CASSLPTGDSSGNTIYF TRBD1 TRBJ1-3 once 17 TRBV27
TGCGCCAGCAGCTTAGCGGGGGGCATAAATGAGCAGTTCTTC CASSLAGGINEQFF TRBD2 TRBJ2-1 - 14 TRBV5-1
TGTGCCAGCAGTATAAAGAACACTGAAGCTTTCTTT CASSIKNTEAFF - TRBJ1-1 few 12 TRBV28
TGCGCCAGCAGCCGACGTCGACAGGGTGAGGGTGAAAAACTGTTTTTT CASSRRRQGEGEKLFF TRBD1 TRBJ1-4 - 16 TRBV5-1
TGCAGCGTAGTTCCACAGGGCCCAGATACGCAGTATTTT CSVVPQGPDTQYF - TRBJ2-3 once 13 TRBV29-1
TGTGCCACCAGCAGATACAGGTCCGAGCAGTACTTC CATSRYRSEQYF - TRBJ2-7 few 12 TRBV15
TGTGCCAGCATCGGGACAGGGGTACAGCCCCAGCATTTT CASIGTGVQPQHF TRBD1 TRBJ1-5 - 13 TRBV6-5
TGTGCCAGCAGCTCCTCAAGGAGGGGAGGGGGAAATCAGCCCCAGCATTTT CASSSSRRGGGNQPQHF - TRBJ1-5 - 17 TRBV6-2/TRBV6-3
TGTGCCAGCAGCCCCACAGGGAACACTGAAGCTTTCTTT CASSPTGNTEAFF - TRBJ1-1 - 13 TRBV7-9
TGTGCCAGCAATCCGGGCTCAGGGTCCCATCAGCCCCAGCATTTT CASNPGSGSHQPQHF - TRBJ1-5 - 15 TRBV28
TGCAGTGCTAGTATGGAGGGGTACGGCTACACCTTC CSASMEGYGYTF - TRBJ1-2 - 12 TRBV20-1
TGTGCCATCAGTGTGATGGGACAGGGGGGCACTGAAGCTTTCTTT CAISVMGQGGTEAFF TRBD1 TRBJ1-1 - 15 TRBV10-3
TGTGCCAGCAGCTTGGTCCAGTCCGGGGAGCTGTTTTTT CASSLVQSGELFF - TRBJ2-2 - 13 TRBV5-5
TGCGCCAGCAGCTACCGACAGGGTAGTGGCTACAATGAGCAGTTCTTC CASSYRQGSGYNEQFF TRBD1 TRBJ2-1 - 16 TRBV5-1
TGTTCGTACACAGATACGCAGTATTTT CSYTDTQYF - TRBJ2-3 - 9 TRBV27
TGTGCCAGCAGCTTACCAGGGGGCCCTGGGGCCAACGTCCTGACTTTC CASSLPGGPGANVLTF TRBD1 TRBJ2-6 many 16 TRBV5-4
TGTGCCAGCAGCGTGGGGGGGCAGCCAGATACGCAGTATTTT CASSVGGQPDTQYF - TRBJ2-3 once 14 TRBV9
TGTGCCAGCAGCTTAGCGAAAACACTGAACACTGAAGCTTTCTTT CASSLAKTLNTEAFF - TRBJ1-1 - 15 TRBV7-8
TGTGCCTGGAGTGGTCTCTTCTCTGGAAACACCATATATTTT CAWSGLFSGNTIYF - TRBJ1-3 - 14 TRBV30
TGTGCCAGCAGTTGGAGACAGGGGCTAAAAGGAGAGACCCAGTACTTC CASSWRQGLKGETQYF TRBD1 TRBJ2-5 few 16 TRBV6-5
TGTGCCAGTAAGGAACCAGGAGGGAGCGGCTATGGCTACACCTTC CASKEPGGSGYGYTF - TRBJ1-2 - 15 TRBV19
TGCGCCAGCAGCTCTAGGACAGGGGGGCCCGGGGAGCTGTTTTTT CASSSRTGGPGELFF TRBD1 TRBJ2-2 - 15 TRBV5-1
TGTGCCAGCAGCTACCGGACAGGGGATCTTTCTGGGGCCAACGTCCTGACTTTC CASSYRTGDLSGANVLTF TRBD1 TRBJ2-6 - 18 TRBV11-3
TGCGCCAGCAGCTTGGGACAGGGGGCGCGGCGGTACCAAGAGACCCAGTACTTC CASSLGQGARRYQETQYF TRBD1 TRBJ2-5 - 18 TRBV5-1
TGTGCCTTCATAGGCCGAGGGTTCATGTACACCGGGGAGCTGTTTTTT CAFIGRGFMYTGELFF - TRBJ2-2 - 16 TRBV30
TGTGCCAGCAGCCCAGGGGGGAATTCACCCCTCCACTTT CASSPGGNSPLHF TRBD1 TRBJ1-6 many 13 TRBV7-3
TGTGCCAGCAGCCAAAGGGAGGGGTCGGGGGAGCAGTACTTC CASSQREGSGEQYF TRBD2 TRBJ2-7 - 14 TRBV3-1/TRBV3-2
TGCGCCAGCAGCCCCGTCTTGACGGCAGGAGATACGCAGTATTTT CASSPVLTAGDTQYF - TRBJ2-3 - 15 TRBV5-1
TGCGCCAGCAGCTTGCAGGGCGGAGGGACCGGGGAGCTGTTTTTT CASSLQGGGTGELFF - TRBJ2-2 - 15 TRBV5-1
TGTGCCAGTAACAGGAACACTGAAGCTTTCTTT CASNRNTEAFF - TRBJ1-1 - 11 TRBV19
TGTGCCACCAGTGATTTGTTACAGGCCCCTGTAGGCTACACCTTC CATSDLLQAPVGYTF - TRBJ1-2 - 15 TRBV24-1
TGTGCCAGCAGTGGGAGGGAGCCAGATACGCAGTATTTT CASSGREPDTQYF TRBD2 TRBJ2-3 - 13 TRBV28
TGTGCCAGCAGCCAGTGGGGACAGGGGGCGGTTCAGCCCCAGCATTTT CASSQWGQGAVQPQHF TRBD1 TRBJ1-5 - 16 TRBV5-6
TGCGCCAGCAGCCCCTCGGGGACAGGAGTCTATGGCTACACCTTC CASSPSGTGVYGYTF TRBD1 TRBJ1-2 - 15 TRBV5-1
TGTGCCAGCAGCAGAACGGAAGGGGCACCCCTCCACTTT CASSRTEGAPLHF - TRBJ1-6 few 13 TRBV7-9
TGTGCCAGCAGTTTGATGGGGGCCCCCTACGAGCAGTACTTC CASSLMGAPYEQYF - TRBJ2-7 - 14 TRBV28
TGTGCCAGCAGTGAACCCCAGGACAATGAGCAGTACTTC CASSEPQDNEQYF - TRBJ2-7 few 13 TRBV2
TGTGCCTGGAGTGTTCAGGGGGCAACTAATGAAAAACTGTTTTTT CAWSVQGATNEKLFF TRBD1 TRBJ1-4 - 15 TRBV30